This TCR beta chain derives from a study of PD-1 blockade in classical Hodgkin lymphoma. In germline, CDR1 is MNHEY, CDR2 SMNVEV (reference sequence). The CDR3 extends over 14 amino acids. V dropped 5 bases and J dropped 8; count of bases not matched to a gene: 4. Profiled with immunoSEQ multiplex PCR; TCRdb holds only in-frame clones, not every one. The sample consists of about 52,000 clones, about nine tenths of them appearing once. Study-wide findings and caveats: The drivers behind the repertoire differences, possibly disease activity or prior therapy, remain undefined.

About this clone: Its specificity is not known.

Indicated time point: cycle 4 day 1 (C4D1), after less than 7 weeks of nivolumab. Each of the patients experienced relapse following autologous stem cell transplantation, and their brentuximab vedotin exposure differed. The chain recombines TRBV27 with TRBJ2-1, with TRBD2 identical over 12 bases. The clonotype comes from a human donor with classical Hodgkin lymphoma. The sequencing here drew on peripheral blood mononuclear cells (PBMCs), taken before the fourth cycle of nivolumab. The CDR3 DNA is TGTGCCAGCAGTCGGACTAGCGGGAACTATGAGCAGTTCTTC. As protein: CASSRTSGNYEQFF.